The following is a T cell receptor beta chain sequence with its context. In the study's own analysis: Cell counts per sample came from amplifying reference gene primers. Produced via immunoSEQ multiplex PCR; TCRdb's table is partial and in-frame only. The V and J calls and clone size were taken over from that table, and D and trimming were inferred from the DNA. The table has about 230,000 clones, roughly 80% seen once. This sample is part of a study of blood T cell repertoires in COVID-19. Study-level background: Nucleic acid was either cDNA or gDNA, and it came from T cells, B-cell-depleted T cells, or PBMCs.

The CDR3 extends over 18 amino acids. Germline V gene sequence: CDR1 LGHDT, CDR2 YNNKEL (reference sequence). Unmatched junction bases numbered 20, after V lost 4 bases and J lost 7 bases. This sequence was found in a woman older than 75 with active or convalescent COVID-19. The source material was peripheral blood. The chain has TRBV3-1 (or the pseudogene TRBV3-2) and TRBJ2-5; 8 bases agree with TRBD2. CDR3 loop: CASSLAATIAGRSGTQYF. In DNA, the CDR3 is TGTGCCAGCAGCCTGGCGGCCACAATAGCGGGGCGGTCCGGGACCCAGTACTTC.